The source of this TCR beta chain is a study of vaccination and CD4 T cells after COVID-19. The treatment denotes: approximately 10-day PBMC culture with coronavirus spike peptide pools or control peptides (ViraFEST assay). The V gene's germline CDR1 is SGHTA and CDR2 FQGNSA. The V segment lost 3 bases and the J segment 0 bases; nucleotides outside the gene matches: 1. This CDR3 has 14 amino acids. As for this clonotype: Its antigen is unknown.

Cultured CD4+ T cells had their DNA profiled by the Oncomine TCR Beta short-read assay. Each CDR3 protein is one row after TCRdb ran MiXCR on the PCR reads. The sample has more than 15,000 distinct CDR3 sequences; 72% are singletons. V is TRBV7-2 and J is TRBJ1-2; 7 bases map to TRBD1. The sequenced sample was CD4+ T cells from blood, cultured in vitro. The source of this sequence is a human donor who had recovered from COVID-19. CDR3 in DNA: TGTGCCAGCAGCTTTGGGACAGCTAACTATGGCTACACCTTC. The encoded protein is CASSFGTANYGYTF. The entire variable domain, with the rest obtained from reference TRBV7-2 and TRBJ1-2, is as follows: GAGVSQSPSNKVTEKGKDVELRCDPISGHTALYWYRQSLGQGLEFLIYFQGNSAPDKSGLPSDRFSAERTGGSVSTLTIQRTQQEDSAVYLCASSFGTANYGYTFGSGTRLTVV.